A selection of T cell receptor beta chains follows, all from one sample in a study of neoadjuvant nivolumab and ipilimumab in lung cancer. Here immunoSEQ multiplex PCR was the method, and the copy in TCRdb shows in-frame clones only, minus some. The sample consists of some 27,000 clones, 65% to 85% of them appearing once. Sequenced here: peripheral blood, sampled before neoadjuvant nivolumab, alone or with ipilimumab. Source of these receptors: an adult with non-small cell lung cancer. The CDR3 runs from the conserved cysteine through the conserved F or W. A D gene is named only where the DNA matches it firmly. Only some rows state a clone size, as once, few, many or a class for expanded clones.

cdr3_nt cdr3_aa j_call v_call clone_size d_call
TGTGCCAGTAGTATTCAACAGCGGGCGACTGAAGCTTTCTTT CASSIQQRATEAFF TRBJ1-1 TRBV19 . .
TGTGCCAGCAGTGAAGGACTAACTGAGCAGTTCTTC CASSEGLTEQFF TRBJ2-1 TRBV2 . .
TGTGCCAGCAGCTCCGGGACCAACACTGAAGCTTTCTTT CASSSGTNTEAFF TRBJ1-1 TRBV5-6 few .
TGTGCCAGCAGCATAGGGGGCTCTGGAAACACCATATATTTT CASSIGGSGNTIYF TRBJ1-3 TRBV5-5 . .
TGTGCCAGCAGCTTGGAGGGCGGGGGGGCAGTGAAAGAGACCCAGTACTTC CASSLEGGGAVKETQYF TRBJ2-5 TRBV5-4 . TRBD2
TGTGCCAGTAGTCGCAGGGGTGGGGCCTCCTATGGCTACACCTTC CASSRRGGASYGYTF TRBJ1-2 TRBV19 . .
TGTGCCAGCAGCCAACCCTCACGCCGGGACAGCTCTTCCTACGAGCAGTACTTC CASSQPSRRDSSSYEQYF TRBJ2-7 TRBV7-3 . TRBD1
TGTGCCAGCAGCTTTGTTCCCCTACCGGGACCATGTCAATCACCCCTCCACTTT CASSFVPLPGPCQSPLHF TRBJ1-6 TRBV12-1 . .
TGCAGCGTTGACCCAGACAGATTGAACACTGAAGCTTTCTTT CSVDPDRLNTEAFF TRBJ1-1 TRBV29-1 few .
TGTGCCAGCAGCTTAGATCTTGGAGAAAATTCACCCCTCCACTTT CASSLDLGENSPLHF TRBJ1-6 TRBV11-2 . .
TGTGCCAGCAGCTTAGGGACGCCGGGTGGCAATCAGCCCCAGCATTTT CASSLGTPGGNQPQHF TRBJ1-5 TRBV7-9 . .
TGTGCCAGCAGCCAAGGGGGAGATAACACCTACCACACCATATATTTT CASSQGGDNTYHTIYF TRBJ1-3 TRBV4-2 . .
TGTGCCAGCAGCTTGGATTGGAACTCCTACGAGCAGTACTTC CASSLDWNSYEQYF TRBJ2-7 TRBV5-6 . .
TGTGCCAGCAGTCCCGCAGGGTCCGATCAGCCCCAGCATTTT CASSPAGSDQPQHF TRBJ1-5 TRBV6-1 . .
TGTGCCAGCAGCTTAGTTCTAGGGGGCCAAGAGACCCAGTACTTC CASSLVLGGQETQYF TRBJ2-5 TRBV7-2 . .
TGTGCCAGCAGCCAAGATTCCGGGACTGGACCCTCCGAGCAGTACTTC CASSQDSGTGPSEQYF TRBJ2-7 TRBV4-2 . .
TGTGCCAGCAGCTTATCTCGGGATTGGAATTCACCCCTCCACTTT CASSLSRDWNSPLHF TRBJ1-6 TRBV7-9 once .
TGTGCCAGCAGCCGTGGTGGTAGCGGGGGATTCTACGAGCAGTACTTC CASSRGGSGGFYEQYF TRBJ2-7 TRBV7-2 . TRBD2
TGTGCCAGTAGTATCGTCCAGGGAAGCTATGGCTACACCTTC CASSIVQGSYGYTF TRBJ1-2 TRBV19 . .
TGTGCCAGCAGCTCATGGACTAGCGGCTACAATGAGCAGTTCTTC CASSSWTSGYNEQFF TRBJ2-1 TRBV5-4 . TRBD2
TGTGCCAGCAGTGCACAGGGACATGGCTACACCTTC CASSAQGHGYTF TRBJ1-2 TRBV2 . .
TGTGCCAGCAGTTTACGAGGCCACGGGGATTCACCCCTCCACTTT CASSLRGHGDSPLHF TRBJ1-6 TRBV27 . .